The text below deals with one T cell receptor (beta chain). Antigen unknown. Primed by a sample-barcoded 5' primer and a J-beta primer mix, a second PCR proceeded for roughly 6 to 12 cycles. TCRdb independently ran MiXCR on the 5' RACE reads; one entry per CDR3 protein. Among around 1,000,000 distinct CDR3 sequences listed, roughly two fifths were seen once. The data are from a study of blood T cells in healthy people across ages. The study, taken as a whole, reports: A strong correlation between TCR beta diversity and naive T cell percentage was seen. Long-lived donors had more naive CD4+ cells and higher diversity than aged donors.

The sequence was collected from a man aged 18 to 29 in good health. Specimen: blood.

CDR3: CASRVGTILLNEQFF. The DNA of the CDR3 is TGTGCCAGCAGGGTTGGGACGATCCTTCTCAATGAGCAGTTCTTC. The chain couples TRBV12-3 or TRBV12-4 to TRBJ2-1; perhaps D is TRBD1 or TRBD2 (5 bases each). Trimming removed 6 bases from V and 6 bases from J, with 18 bases in between. The CDR3 sequence is 15 residues long.